The 21 T cell receptor beta chains listed next were all sequenced from one sample in a study of blood T cell repertoires in COVID-19. The table came from immunoSEQ multiplex PCR; TCRdb's copy has only in-frame clones and leaves some out. This table has tens of thousands of clones, around 79% appearing once. Sequenced: peripheral blood. The receptors stem from a man aged 50 or older with acute or convalescent COVID-19.

This clone has a handful of counts. The chain recombines TRBV10-3 with TRBJ1-5, with 7 bases that match TRBD1. With V trimmed by 10 bases and J by 5 bases, 8 bases remained unmatched. The CDR3 spans 13 residues. The germline gives CDR1 ENHRY, CDR2 SYGVKD. DNA of the CDR3: TGTGCCACTTCGACAGGGAAGGATCAGCCCCAGCATTTT. Residues: CATSTGKDQPQHF.

J is TRBJ1-1 and V is TRBV19; D call uncertain. The CDR3 totals 14 residues. The germline V and J ends were trimmed by 7 bases and 2 bases, with 14 bases remaining between them. Germline CDR1 and CDR2: LNHDA and SQIVND (reference sequence). The CDR3 here is CASKTSRVNTEAFF. The CDR3 DNA reads TGTGCCAGTAAGACTTCCCGGGTTAACACTGAAGCTTTCTTT.

This chain links TRBV5-1 with TRBJ2-7, with a possible D match to TRBD2 (8 bases). The V gene lost 0 bases and the J gene lost 7 bases, with 14 bases spanning the gap. Germline CDR1 and CDR2: SGHRS and YFSETQ. The CDR3 extends over 14 amino acids. The CDR3 DNA reads TGCGCCAGCAGCTTGGGGGACAGACTAGCGGAGCAGTACTTC. This translates into CASSLGDRLAEQYF. Combining the CDR3 with reference TRBV5-1 and TRBJ2-7 gives the whole variable domain KAGVTQTPRYLIKTRGQQVTLSCSPISGHRSVSWYQQTPGQGLQFLFEYFSETQRNKGNFPGRFSGRQFSNSRSEMNVSTLELGDSALYLCASSLGDRLAEQYFGPGTRLTVT.

V and J are TRBV6-6 and TRBJ2-5; no firm D call. CDR3 length: 11 residues. The V end was cut by 2 bases, the J end by 6 bases, with 4 bases between. Germline values: CDR1 MNHNY, CDR2 SVGAGI (reference sequence). The CDR3 protein is CASSYGQTQYF. The CDR3 bases are TGTGCCAGCAGTTACGGGCAGACCCAGTACTTC.

J is TRBJ1-1 and V is TRBV7-3; D remains ambiguous. V shed 2 bases and J shed 2 bases, with 9 bases lying between them. The CDR3 loop spans 14 amino acids. Germline values: CDR1 SGHTA, CDR2 FQGTGA. CDR3 in DNA: TGTGCCAGCAGCTTAGGGCAGGCCAACACTGAAGCTTTCTTT. This encodes CASSLGQANTEAFF.

The chain couples TRBV12-5 to TRBJ1-5, with 11 positions matching TRBD1. J lost 2 bases, V lost 3 bases, and 12 bases had no gene match. Germline CDR1 LGHNT, CDR2 FRNRAP. The CDR3 runs 19 residues. CDR3 DNA sequence: TGTGCTAGTGGTTTACACCCGGGACAGGGGGGAAAGGGCAATCAGCCCCAGCATTTT. It codes for CASGLHPGQGGKGNQPQHF.

This clone was found once. The rearrangement uses TRBV30 and TRBJ1-3; D possibly corresponds to TRBD1 (6 bases). Trimming pared 7 bases from V and 1 base from J, leaving 11 bases between. There are 13 residues in the CDR3. The germline gives CDR1 GTSNPN, CDR2 SVGIG (reference sequence). CDR3 DNA sequence: TGTGCCTTCACAGGGAGTTCTGGAAACACCATATATTTT. Translation gives CAFTGSSGNTIYF.

The rearrangement links TRBV7-2 to TRBJ1-1, with D tentatively TRBD1 (5 bases). The CDR3 loop spans 18 amino acids. Germline V lookup: CDR1 SGHTA, CDR2 FQGNSA. Deletions cut 5 bases from V and 1 base from J, with 23 bases between. The CDR3 region is CASSQDIGRSFRNTEAFF. The CDR3 DNA reads TGTGCCAGCAGCCAGGACATCGGGAGGTCCTTTCGGAACACTGAAGCTTTCTTT. The variable domain in full, with the rest retrieved from reference TRBV7-2 and TRBJ1-1, is GAGVSQSPSNKVTEKGKDVELRCDPISGHTALYWYRQSLGQGLEFLIYFQGNSAPDKSGLPSDRFSAERTGGSVSTLTIQRTQQEDSAVYLCASSQDIGRSFRNTEAFFGQGTRLTVV.

The genes are TRBV11-1 and TRBJ1-2; D uncertain. Trimming shortened V by 0 bases and J by 4 bases, and 9 bases separated the two germline ends. Germline V gene lookup returns CDR1 SGHAT and CDR2 FQDESV (reference sequence). There are 14 residues in the CDR3. The CDR3 coding sequence is TGTGCCAGCAGCTTAGCCCCCGACACCTATGGCTACACCTTC. The encoded protein is CASSLAPDTYGYTF.

The V and J genes are TRBV7-2 and TRBJ1-1; no reliable D call. V was shortened by 8 bases and J by 3 bases, with 13 bases between the two germline ends. Looked up from germline, CDR1 is SGHTA and CDR2 is FQGNSA. The CDR3 runs to 13 residues. CDR3 protein: CASSPVLHTEAFF. The DNA of the CDR3 is TGTGCCAGCTCCCCGGTACTACACACTGAAGCTTTCTTT.

The rearrangement links TRBV3-1 (or the pseudogene TRBV3-2) to TRBJ1-1, with D tentatively TRBD1 (5 bases). The CDR3 is 16 amino acids. Germline-derived CDR1 and CDR2 are LGHDT and YNNKEL (reference sequence). Trimming removed 1 base at V and 4 bases at J, with 16 bases between. This CDR3 is CASSQGSFQGFTEAFF. The CDR3 nucleotides read TGTGCCAGCAGCCAAGGGAGTTTTCAGGGATTCACTGAAGCTTTCTTT.

The chain couples TRBV10-1 to TRBJ2-2; tentatively, D is TRBD1 (5 bases). Germline V CDR1 and CDR2: WNHNN, SYGVQD (reference sequence). Trimming removed 7 bases from V and 1 base from J, with 16 bases in between. This CDR3 region has 16 residues. The CDR3 coding sequence is TGCGCCAGCATGGGTCTGCGGACACTGAACACCGGGGAGCTGTTTTTT. It is translated as CASMGLRTLNTGELFF.

The chain recombines TRBV28 with TRBJ2-7, with TRBD1 as a possible D gene (6 bases). Germline V lookup: CDR1 MDHEN, CDR2 SYDVKM. This CDR3 is built from 18 residues. V was pared by 1 base and J by 2 bases, with 21 bases between. CDR3 region: CASSLSGRGSFGAYEQYF. The CDR3 DNA reads TGTGCCAGCAGTTTATCCGGCAGGGGAAGTTTCGGGGCCTACGAGCAGTACTTC.

This chain uses TRBV29-1 with TRBJ2-7; D gene uncertain. V lost 4 bases to trimming and J lost 0 bases, with 7 bases between them. The CDR3 loop spans 12 amino acids. CDR1 and CDR2 (germline): SQVTM, ANQGSEA. CDR3: CSVGAHSYEQYF. CDR3 nucleotides: TGCAGCGTTGGTGCACACTCCTACGAGCAGTACTTC.

This clone was detected a few times. V gene TRBV29-1 combines with J gene TRBJ2-4; 7 bases map to TRBD1. Per the germline V gene, CDR1 is SQVTM and CDR2 is ANQGSEA. V was clipped by 4 bases and J by 3 bases; unmatched bases: 3. The CDR3 totals 13 residues. CDR3 loop: CSVAGGGKNIQYF. CDR3 DNA: TGCAGCGTTGCAGGGGGTGGCAAAAACATTCAGTACTTC.

V usage is TRBV28 and J usage is TRBJ1-2; 7 bases map to TRBD1. Germline V lookup: CDR1 MDHEN, CDR2 SYDVKM. V trimming: 2 bases; J trimming: 3 bases; junction bases outside the gene matches: 0. This CDR3 spans 13 amino acids. The CDR3 nucleotides read TGTGCCAGCAGTTTAGGGACAGACTATGGCTACACCTTC. Residues: CASSLGTDYGYTF.

The genes are TRBV7-3 and TRBJ2-7; 9 nucleotides agree with TRBD2. The CDR3 runs to 17 residues. The trim removed 0 bases at V and 4 bases at J, leaving 10 bases unmatched. The germline V gene has CDR1 SGHTA and CDR2 FQGTGA. DNA for the CDR3: TGTGCCAGCAGCTTAACTAGGGTAGCGGGAGTACATTACGAGCAGTACTTC. Residues: CASSLTRVAGVHYEQYF. The full variable domain, with the rest looked up from reference TRBV7-3 and TRBJ2-7, is GAGVSQTPSNKVTEKGKYVELRCDPISGHTALYWYRQSLGQGPEFLIYFQGTGAADDSGLPNDRFFAVRPEGSVSTLKIQRTERGDSAVYLCASSLTRVAGVHYEQYFGPGTRLTVT.

This chain uses TRBV5-1 with TRBJ1-2; 9 nucleotides match TRBD1. The V and J ends lost 0 bases and 4 bases, in that order; junction bases with no gene match: 4. This CDR3 comprises 15 residues. Germline V lookup: CDR1 SGHRS, CDR2 YFSETQ. CDR3 region: CASSLAGQGGYGYTF. Written as DNA, the CDR3 is TGCGCCAGCAGCTTGGCGGGACAGGGAGGCTATGGCTACACCTTC.

Written as DNA, the CDR3 is TGTGCCAGCAGCCCAAGGGGGCTTGACACTGAAGCTTTCTTT. Its translation: CASSPRGLDTEAFF. The V gene is TRBV7-2, the J gene TRBJ1-1, with TRBD1 identical over 7 bases. The length of the CDR3 is 14 residues. V lost 5 bases to trimming and J lost 3 bases; unmatched junction nucleotides: 6. Germline CDR1 reads SGHTA; CDR2 reads FQGNSA.

The V call is TRBV5-5, the J call TRBJ2-7, with TRBD1 identical over 9 bases. This CDR3 spans 15 amino acids. Per the germline V gene, CDR1 is SGHKS and CDR2 is YYEKEE (reference sequence). The junction had 5 bases not matched to a gene; V was cut back by 4 bases and J by 0 bases. CDR3 DNA: TGTGCCAGCAGCCCCGGGACAGGGTCCTCCTACGAGCAGTACTTC. Its protein product is CASSPGTGSSYEQYF. The complete variable domain, with remaining parts taken from reference TRBV5-5 and TRBJ2-7, reads DAGVTQSPTHLIKTRGQQVTLRCSPISGHKSVSWYQQVLGQGPQFIFQYYEKEERGRGNFPDRFSARQFPNYSSELNVNALLLGDSALYLCASSPGTGSSYEQYFGPGTRLTVT.

This chain connects TRBV6-6 to TRBJ2-2; TRBD2 matches 10 bases. Trimming at V came to 2 bases and at J to 6 bases, leaving 6 bases not matched to a gene. The CDR3 is 16 residues long. CDR1 is MNHNY, CDR2 SVGAGI, per germline (reference sequence). For the CDR3, the DNA is TGTGCCAGCAGTTACCTTAGCGGGGGGCGGCCCGGGGAGCTGTTTTTT. Protein: CASSYLSGGRPGELFF.